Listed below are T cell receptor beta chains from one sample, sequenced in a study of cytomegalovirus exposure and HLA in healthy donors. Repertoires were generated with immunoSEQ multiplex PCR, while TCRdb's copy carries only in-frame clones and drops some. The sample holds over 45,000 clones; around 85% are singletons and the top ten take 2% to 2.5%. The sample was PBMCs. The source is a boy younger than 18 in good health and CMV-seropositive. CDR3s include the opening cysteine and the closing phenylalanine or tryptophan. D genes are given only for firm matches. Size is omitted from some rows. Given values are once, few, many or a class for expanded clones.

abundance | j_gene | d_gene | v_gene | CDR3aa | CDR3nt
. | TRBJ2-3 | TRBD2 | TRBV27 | CASSPASGGTDTQYF | TGTGCCAGCAGTCCCGCTAGCGGGGGCACAGATACGCAGTATTTT
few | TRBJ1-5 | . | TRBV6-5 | CASSPEGRGNQPQHF | TGTGCCAGCAGTCCCGAGGGCAGGGGTAATCAGCCCCAGCATTTT
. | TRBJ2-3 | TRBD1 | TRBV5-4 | CASSSVPGQVSTDTQYF | TGTGCCAGCAGCAGCGTCCCGGGACAGGTTAGCACAGATACGCAGTATTTT
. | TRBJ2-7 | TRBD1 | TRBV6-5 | CASSSWDRLQYEQYF | TGTGCCAGCAGTAGTTGGGACAGGCTTCAATACGAGCAGTACTTC
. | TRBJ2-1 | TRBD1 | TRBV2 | CANRDSYNEQFF | TGTGCCAACCGGGACAGTTACAATGAGCAGTTCTTC
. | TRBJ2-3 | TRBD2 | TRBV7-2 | CASSLVASGAMMHTQYF | TGTGCCAGCAGCTTAGTTGCTAGCGGGGCGATGATGCATACGCAGTATTTT
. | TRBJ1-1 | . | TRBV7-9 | CSSRLVITEAFF | TGTTCCAGCAGACTTGTGATAACTGAAGCTTTCTTT
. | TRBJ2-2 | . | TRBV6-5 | CASRRPGLTGELFF | TGTGCCAGCAGGCGGCCAGGGCTCACCGGGGAGCTGTTTTTT
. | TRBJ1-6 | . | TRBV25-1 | CASSLQVYNSPLHF | TGTGCCAGCAGTCTACAGGTCTATAATTCACCCCTCCACTTT
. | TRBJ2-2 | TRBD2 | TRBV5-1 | CASSLGGGAFAGELFF | TGCGCCAGCAGCTTGGGCGGGGGGGCCTTCGCCGGGGAGCTGTTTTTT
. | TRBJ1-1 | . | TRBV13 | CASSFVPGREAFF | TGTGCCAGCAGTTTCGTTCCGGGGAGGGAAGCTTTCTTT
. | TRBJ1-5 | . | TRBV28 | CASKHRGGADQPQHF | TGTGCCAGCAAACACAGAGGGGGAGCGGATCAGCCCCAGCATTTT
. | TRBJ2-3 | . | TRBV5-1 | CASSLVPSSTDTQYF | TGCGCCAGCAGCTTGGTTCCGTCTAGCACAGATACGCAGTATTTT
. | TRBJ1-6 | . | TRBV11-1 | CASSLTEGNSPLHF | TGTGCCAGCAGCTTAACCGAGGGTAATTCACCCCTCCACTTT
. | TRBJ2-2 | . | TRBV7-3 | CASSLRGGESGELFF | TGTGCCAGCAGCTTAAGAGGGGGGGAATCCGGGGAGCTGTTTTTT
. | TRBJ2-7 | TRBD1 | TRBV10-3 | CAIRGTVEGAYEQYF | TGTGCCATCCGAGGGACAGTCGAAGGGGCCTACGAGCAGTACTTC
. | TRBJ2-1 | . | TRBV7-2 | CASSLGVGTPNNEQFF | TGTGCCAGCAGCTTAGGGGTGGGGACTCCCAACAATGAGCAGTTCTTC
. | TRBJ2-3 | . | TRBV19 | CASSPQADTQYF | TGTGCCAGTAGCCCCCAAGCGGATACGCAGTATTTT
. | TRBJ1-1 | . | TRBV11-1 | CASSLASLNTEAFF | TGTGCCAGCAGCTTAGCGTCTTTGAACACTGAAGCTTTCTTT
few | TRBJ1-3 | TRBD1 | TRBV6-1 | CASSLGGSSGNTIYF | TGTGCCAGCAGCCTAGGGGGCAGCTCTGGAAACACCATATATTTT
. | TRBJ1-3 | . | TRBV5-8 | CASSPTFTSSSGNTIYF | TGTGCCAGCAGCCCAACCTTTACATCGTCCTCTGGAAACACCATATATTTT
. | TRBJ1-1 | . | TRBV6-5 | CASSLTEVNTEAFF | TGTGCCAGCAGCCTGACGGAGGTGAACACTGAAGCTTTCTTT
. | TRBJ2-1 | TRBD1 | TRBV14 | CASRGQGANEQFF | TGTGCCAGCAGAGGACAGGGGGCTAATGAGCAGTTCTTC
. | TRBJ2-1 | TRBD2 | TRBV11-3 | CASSTSGGNEQFF | TGTGCCAGCAGCACTAGCGGGGGGAATGAGCAGTTCTTC
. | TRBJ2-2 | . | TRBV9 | CASSVGGRLYTGELFF | TGTGCCAGCAGCGTTGGGGGCCGCCTCTACACCGGGGAGCTGTTTTTT
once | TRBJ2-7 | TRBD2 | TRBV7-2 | CASSPPGGEHEQYF | TGTGCCAGCAGCCCCCCGGGGGGGGAACACGAGCAGTACTTC
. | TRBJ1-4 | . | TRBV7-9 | CASSFFTRNEKLFF | TGTGCCAGCAGCTTCTTTACGAGGAATGAAAAACTGTTTTTT
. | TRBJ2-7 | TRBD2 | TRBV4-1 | CASSPQTSRGSQQYF | TGCGCCAGCAGCCCCCAGACTAGCCGGGGCTCCCAGCAGTACTTC
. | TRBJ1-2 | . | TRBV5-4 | CASSLNRAFYGYTF | TGTGCCAGCAGCTTGAACAGGGCCTTCTATGGCTACACCTTC
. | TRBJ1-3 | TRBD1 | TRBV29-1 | CSVEPGGTNTIYF | TGCAGCGTTGAACCAGGGGGAACAAACACCATATATTTT
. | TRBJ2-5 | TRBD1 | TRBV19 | CASSMGQGRTTQYF | TGTGCCAGTAGTATGGGACAGGGGAGGACAACCCAGTACTTC
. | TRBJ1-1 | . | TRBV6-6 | CASSYGALGTEAFF | TGTGCCAGCAGTTACGGGGCGCTGGGGACTGAAGCTTTCTTT
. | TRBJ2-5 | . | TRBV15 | CATSPQSGGPETQYF | TGTGCCACCAGCCCCCAGTCGGGGGGCCCAGAGACCCAGTACTTC
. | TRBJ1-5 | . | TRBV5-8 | CASSLAPLGQPQHF | TGTGCCAGCAGCTTGGCCCCACTCGGGCAGCCCCAGCATTTT
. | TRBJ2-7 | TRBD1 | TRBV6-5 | CASSYSKGADEQYF | TGTGCCAGCAGTTACTCGAAGGGGGCAGACGAGCAGTACTTC
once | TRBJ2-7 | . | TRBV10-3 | CAISESETAYEQYF | TGTGCCATCAGTGAGTCGGAAACAGCCTACGAGCAGTACTTC
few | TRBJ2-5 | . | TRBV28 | CASSLGGTQYF | TGTGCCAGCAGTTTGGGGGGGACCCAGTACTTC
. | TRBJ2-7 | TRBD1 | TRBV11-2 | CASSSYRDRTYEQYF | TGTGCCAGCAGTTCGTACCGGGACAGAACCTACGAGCAGTACTTC
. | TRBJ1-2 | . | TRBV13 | CASSLGDGSYGYTF | TGTGCCAGCAGCTTAGGCGACGGGAGCTATGGCTACACCTTC
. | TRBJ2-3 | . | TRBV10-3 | CAISESTAQGSSTDTQYF | TGTGCCATCAGTGAGTCGACGGCGCAGGGATCTAGCACAGATACGCAGTATTTT
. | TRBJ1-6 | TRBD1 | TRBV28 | CASSLTGRYSPLHF | TGTGCCAGCAGTTTGACAGGGAGGTATTCACCCCTCCACTTT
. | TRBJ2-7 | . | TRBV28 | CASTITGSWEQYF | TGTGCCAGCACCATTACGGGTAGTTGGGAGCAGTACTTC
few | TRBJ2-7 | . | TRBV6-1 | CASSGPGAYEQYF | TGTGCCAGCAGTGGCCCAGGGGCCTACGAGCAGTACTTC
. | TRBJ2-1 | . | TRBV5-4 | CASSLTGNEQFF | TGTGCCAGCAGCTTAACAGGGAACGAGCAGTTCTTC
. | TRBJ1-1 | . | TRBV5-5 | CASSLTGYSEAFF | TGTGCCAGCAGCTTAACAGGGTATAGTGAAGCTTTCTTT
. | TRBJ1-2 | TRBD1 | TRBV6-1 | CASREDRGYGYTF | TGTGCCAGCAGGGAGGACAGGGGCTATGGCTACACCTTC